Shown below are 7 T cell receptor beta chains from a single sample sequenced in a study of cytomegalovirus exposure and HLA in healthy donors. The PCR ran on 60 Vbeta and 13 Jbeta primers. Clones were sequenced by immunoSEQ multiplex PCR, and TCRdb holds only the in-frame ones, with some missing. Of under 150,000 clones in the sample, 70% to 80% were seen once. The specimen sequenced was PBMCs. Receptor source: a woman aged 50 to 60 in good health and CMV-seropositive.

The V and J genes are TRBV4-3 and TRBJ2-5, with a possible D match to TRBD1 (7 bases). CDR1 is LGHNA, CDR2 YSLEER, per germline. V lost 4 bases, J lost 5 bases, and 17 bases lay in between. This CDR3 comprises 15 residues. The DNA for the CDR3 is TGCGCCAGCAGCCGGATAACAGGGGCGGGGGAGACCCAGTACTTC. Translated: CASSRITGAGETQYF.

This rearrangement joins TRBV5-1 to TRBJ1-2; no clear D gene. Trimming took 0 bases from V and 8 from J, leaving 11 bases between them. The CDR3 totals 13 residues. The germline V gene has CDR1 SGHRS and CDR2 YFSETQ. CDR3 sequence reads: CASSLGSGGGYTF. CDR3 nucleotide sequence: TGCGCCAGCAGCTTGGGGAGTGGTGGGGGCTACACCTTC. Looking up the rest from reference TRBV5-1 and TRBJ1-2 gives the full variable domain: KAGVTQTPRYLIKTRGQQVTLSCSPISGHRSVSWYQQTPGQGLQFLFEYFSETQRNKGNFPGRFSGRQFSNSRSEMNVSTLELGDSALYLCASSLGSGGGYTFGSGTRLTVV.

This clone was observed a few times. The J gene is TRBJ1-1, the V gene TRBV6-1; no reliable D call. The CDR3 length is 13 residues. CDR1 and CDR2 (germline): MNHNS, SASEGT. The V and J ends lost 6 bases and 1 base respectively, with 9 bases between them. The CDR3 region has the DNA TGTGCCAGCAGCCCGACTGGGAACACTGAAGCTTTCTTT. It specifies CASSPTGNTEAFF.

V gene TRBV5-1 combines with J gene TRBJ1-4; 10 bases align to TRBD1. The CDR3 runs to 15 residues. The V gene's germline CDR1 is SGHRS and CDR2 YFSETQ. The J segment lost 8 bases and the V segment lost 5 bases, leaving 9 bases of the junction unmatched. CDR3 sequence: CASSFLGTGEEKLFF. The CDR3 DNA reads TGCGCCAGCAGTTTCTTAGGGACAGGGGAAGAAAAACTGTTTTTT.

V gene TRBV4-1 combines with J gene TRBJ1-2; a weak D match, TRBD1 (6 bases). The germline V and J ends were trimmed by 1 base and 3 bases, with 18 bases remaining between them. The germline V gene encodes CDR1 MGHRA and CDR2 YSYEKL. The CDR3 runs 17 residues. CDR3 coding DNA: TGCGCCAGCAGCCAAGTAGGAGTAGGAGGGGGGGACTATGGCTACACCTTC. It specifies CASSQVGVGGGDYGYTF.

The sample holds a few counts of this clone. The chain links TRBV9 to TRBJ1-1; perhaps TRBD1 as D (5 bases). Germline V gene data show CDR1 as SGDLS and CDR2 as YYNGEE. The length of the CDR3 is 15 residues. V dropped 3 bases and J dropped 0 bases, with 12 bases sitting between them. CDR3 loop: CASSAQTELNTEAFF. The CDR3 DNA reads TGTGCCAGCAGCGCTCAGACAGAGCTGAACACTGAAGCTTTCTTT. Drawing the rest from reference TRBV9 and TRBJ1-1, the complete variable domain is DSGVTQTPKHLITATGQRVTLRCSPRSGDLSVYWYQQSLDQGLQFLIQYYNGEERAKGNILERFSAQQFPDLHSELNLSSLELGDSALYFCASSAQTELNTEAFFGQGTRLTVV.

The chain employs TRBV19 and TRBJ2-7, with D maybe TRBD1 (7 bases). The CDR3 is 15 residues long. The germline gives CDR1 LNHDA, CDR2 SQIVND (reference sequence). The V and J ends lost 0 bases and 1 base respectively, with 10 bases between them. The CDR3 sequence is CASSIEPGGSYEQYF. CDR3 coding DNA: TGTGCCAGTAGTATAGAGCCAGGGGGGTCCTACGAGCAGTACTTC.